These 29 T cell receptor beta chains share one sample of origin, sequenced in a study of OX40 agonist ivuxolimab in advanced cancers. Here immunoSEQ multiplex PCR was the method, and the copy in TCRdb shows in-frame clones only, minus some. This sample yields under 65,000 clones, of which 70% to 90% are seen a single time; around an eighth belongs to the top ten. Material: CD4+ or CD8+ T cells sorted from blood, obtained in a trial of the OX40 agonist ivuxolimab. These receptors originate from an adult with an advanced solid tumor such as melanoma, head and neck, liver or kidney cancer.

The chain couples TRBV27 to TRBJ1-5; tentatively, D is TRBD1 (5 bases). V dropped 6 bases and J dropped 6 bases, with 15 bases sitting between them. Germline CDR1 MNHEY, CDR2 SMNVEV (reference sequence). The CDR3 loop spans 14 amino acids. CDR3 region: CASSPGQGGQPQHF. The CDR3 region has the DNA TGTGCCAGCAGCCCCGGGCAGGGCGGTCAGCCCCAGCATTTT.

The rearrangement joins TRBV7-9 to TRBJ2-3; D unclear. Between the trimmed V and J ends, which lost 6 bases and 0 bases, there was a span of 7 bases. The CDR3 covers 13 residues. Looked up from germline, CDR1 is SEHNR and CDR2 is FQNEAQ (reference sequence). DNA of the CDR3: TGTGCCAGCAGTTCCACTAGCACAGATACGCAGTATTTT. Translating it yields CASSSTSTDTQYF.

The chain combines TRBV27 with TRBJ2-3, with 7 bases that match TRBD1. The CDR3 is 17 amino acids. Germline values: CDR1 MNHEY, CDR2 SMNVEV (reference sequence). J was trimmed by 4 bases and V by 0 bases; bases with no gene match: 10. CDR3 DNA: TGTGCCAGCAGTTTATCGACGACAGGGATTTTTGCAGATACGCAGTATTTT. Translated: CASSLSTTGIFADTQYF.

The rearrangement joins TRBV6-5 to TRBJ1-2, with D unresolved. Germline CDR1 MNHEY, CDR2 SVGAGI. The V gene lost 0 bases and the J gene lost 2 bases, with 7 bases spanning the gap. The CDR3 loop spans 14 amino acids. The CDR3 bases are TGTGCCAGCAGTTACTCAAGCGGGAACTATGGCTACACCTTC. Its translation: CASSYSSGNYGYTF.

As DNA, the CDR3 is TGTGCCAGCAGTGCTCCGCCGTACAATGAGCAGTTCTTC. Protein sequence: CASSAPPYNEQFF. V and J are TRBV27 and TRBJ2-1; D uncertain. The CDR3 sequence is 13 residues long. Germline CDR1 is MNHEY and CDR2 is SMNVEV (reference sequence). V dropped 5 bases and J dropped 4 bases, with 9 bases sitting between them.

The CDR3 loop reads CASSSQGNNEQFF. DNA of the CDR3: TGTGCCAGCTCCTCACAGGGAAACAATGAGCAGTTCTTC. This rearrangement joins TRBV18 to TRBJ2-1, with TRBD1 as a possible D gene (6 bases). Per germline, CDR1 KGHSH and CDR2 LQKENI. This CDR3 has 13 amino acids. V was clipped by 6 bases and J by 5 bases, with 11 bases between them.

The chain's CDR3 is CASRTQGANTEAFF. The CDR3 nucleotides read TGTGCCAGCAGAACTCAGGGGGCGAACACTGAAGCTTTCTTT. The rearrangement uses TRBV6-5 and TRBJ1-1; 8 bases match TRBD1. The CDR3 totals 14 residues. Germline assignment: CDR1 MNHEY and CDR2 SVGAGI. The V segment lost 6 bases and the J segment 1 base; nucleotides outside the gene matches: 4.

The V gene is TRBV9, the J gene TRBJ2-1; no definite D call. With 0 bases removed from V and 4 bases from J, the gap between germline ends came to 2 bases. This CDR3 region has 12 residues. Germline lookup yields CDR1 SGDLS and CDR2 YYNGEE. The CDR3 sequence is CASSVGYNEQFF. The CDR3 coding sequence is TGTGCCAGCAGCGTAGGTTACAATGAGCAGTTCTTC.

This clone occurred once. The chain uses TRBV19 and TRBJ2-3; no clear D. Germline CDR1 and CDR2: LNHDA and SQIVND (reference sequence). This CDR3 spans 14 amino acids. V shed 2 bases and J shed 6 bases, with 12 bases lying between them. The CDR3: CASSIISAGDTQYF. CDR3 coding DNA: TGTGCCAGTAGTATAATATCCGCAGGCGATACGCAGTATTTT. Together with reference TRBV19 and TRBJ2-3, the CDR3 gives the full variable domain: DGGITQSPKYLFRKEGQNVTLSCEQNLNHDAMYWYRQDPGQGLRLIYYSQIVNDFQKGDIAEGYSVSREKKESFPLTVTSAQKNPTAFYLCASSIISAGDTQYFGPGTRLTVL.

This clone was observed once. The CDR3 bases are TGTGCCAGCAGCCCAAGTAGTCTCGGCCGGTACCACGAGCAGTACTTC. It is translated as CASSPSSLGRYHEQYF. The chain carries TRBV7-6 and TRBJ2-7; no clear D. In germline, CDR1 is SGHVS, CDR2 FNYEAQ. With 5 bases removed from V and 5 bases from J, the gap between germline ends came to 22 bases. The CDR3 runs to 16 residues.

This chain uses TRBV9 with TRBJ2-1, with 9 bases identical to TRBD2. V gave up 10 bases and J gave up 4 bases; unmatched junction bases: 9. CDR1 is SGDLS and CDR2 is YYNGEE in the germline V gene. The CDR3 totals 14 residues. The CDR3 sequence is CASGAGGPYNEQFF. In DNA, the CDR3 is TGTGCCTCCGGGGCGGGAGGGCCATACAATGAGCAGTTCTTC.

The J gene is TRBJ2-7, the V gene TRBV2, with 7 positions matching TRBD2. CDR1 SNHLY and CDR2 FYNNEI come from the germline V gene. The CDR3 spans 12 residues. The ends lost 6 bases at V and 5 bases at J; junction bases unmatched: 4. This CDR3 reads CASRWEGHEQYF. The CDR3 coding sequence is TGTGCCAGCAGATGGGAGGGCCACGAGCAGTACTTC.

The chain combines TRBV9 with TRBJ2-1; D might be TRBD1 (6 bases). Germline lookup yields CDR1 SGDLS and CDR2 YYNGEE. This CDR3 comprises 13 residues. V lost 0 bases to trimming and J lost 5 bases, with 6 bases between them. The CDR3 DNA reads as TGTGCCAGCAGCGTAGCAGGGGACAATGAGCAGTTCTTC. Translation gives CASSVAGDNEQFF. The entire variable domain, with the rest obtained from reference TRBV9 and TRBJ2-1, is as follows: DSGVTQTPKHLITATGQRVTLRCSPRSGDLSVYWYQQSLDQGLQFLIQYYNGEERAKGNILERFSAQQFPDLHSELNLSSLELGDSALYFCASSVAGDNEQFFGPGTRLTVL.

This chain joins TRBV27 and TRBJ2-1, with 8 bases identical to TRBD2. CDR1 and CDR2 (germline): MNHEY, SMNVEV (reference sequence). With V trimmed by 8 bases and J by 4 bases, 10 bases remained unmatched. This CDR3 has 15 residues. The CDR3 loop reads CASGSAGAPYNEQFF. For the CDR3, the DNA is TGTGCCAGCGGATCAGCGGGAGCCCCTTACAATGAGCAGTTCTTC.

The chain recombines TRBV28 with TRBJ1-2, with 7 bases that match TRBD1. V shed 8 bases and J 9 bases; nucleotides not matched to a gene: 12. Germline-derived CDR1 and CDR2 are MDHEN and SYDVKM. The CDR3 length is 13 residues. The CDR3 sequence: CASLQGGSRSYTF. The DNA of the CDR3 is TGTGCCAGCCTTCAGGGGGGCTCTAGGAGCTACACCTTC.

This chain uses TRBV7-9 with TRBJ2-2, with 8 bases identical to TRBD1. After removal of 0 bases from V and 5 bases from J, the junction contained 2 bases not matched to a gene. CDR1 is SEHNR and CDR2 is FQNEAQ in the germline V gene (reference sequence). The CDR3 totals 15 residues. The CDR3: CASSLAGQGTGELFF. The CDR3 nucleotides are TGTGCCAGCAGCTTAGCTGGACAGGGAACCGGGGAGCTGTTTTTT.

This sequence joins TRBV19 and TRBJ1-2; 11 bases map to TRBD1. The CDR3 totals 15 residues. Germline CDR1 LNHDA, CDR2 SQIVND (reference sequence). V lost 5 bases, J lost 6 bases, and 8 bases stayed unmatched. CDR3 bases: TGTGCCAGTAGTGGTGGGGACAGGGGGTCCGATGGCTACACCTTC. Encoded protein: CASSGGDRGSDGYTF.

This clone was seen a single time. The CDR3 protein is CASSYQPYSNQPQHF. The CDR3 DNA follows: TGTGCCAGCAGTTACCAGCCGTATAGCAATCAGCCCCAGCATTTT. This rearrangement joins TRBV6-6 to TRBJ1-5, with D hard to call. CDR1 MNHNY and CDR2 SVGAGI come from the germline V gene (reference sequence). This CDR3 is 15 amino acids long. The V gene lost 2 bases and the J gene lost 0 bases, with 8 bases spanning the gap.

The chain has TRBV7-9 and TRBJ2-7; possibly TRBD1 or TRBD2 for D (5 bases each). The V gene lost 4 bases and the J gene lost 2 bases, with 12 bases spanning the gap. Per the germline V gene, CDR1 is SEHNR and CDR2 is FQNEAQ (reference sequence). The CDR3 has 14 amino acids. Written as DNA, the CDR3 is TGTGCCAGCAGCTCACCGGGACGGCCCTACGAGCAGTACTTC. Translating it yields CASSSPGRPYEQYF.

The V gene is TRBV29-1, the J gene TRBJ1-2; 12 bases are a match to TRBD1. The junction had 7 bases not matched to a gene; V was cut back by 1 base and J by 4 bases. In germline, CDR1 is SQVTM, CDR2 ANQGSEA. The CDR3 runs 16 residues. The CDR3 nucleotides read TGCAGCGTTGAAGGCGGGACAGGGGGCGCGGGCTATGGCTACACCTTC. The encoded protein is CSVEGGTGGAGYGYTF.

V usage is TRBV19 and J usage is TRBJ2-1; TRBD2 aligns across 8 bases. Trimming at V came to 8 bases and at J to 9 bases, leaving 12 bases not matched to a gene. From germline, CDR1 is LNHDA and CDR2 SQIVND (reference sequence). CDR3 length: 14 residues. CDR3 residues: CASASTSETGEQFF. The DNA for the CDR3 is TGTGCCAGTGCTTCGACTAGCGAGACGGGTGAGCAGTTCTTC.

The rearrangement uses TRBV28 and TRBJ2-4; 11 bases are a match to TRBD2. J was trimmed by 0 bases and V by 6 bases; bases with no gene match: 4. The germline gives CDR1 MDHEN, CDR2 SYDVKM. This CDR3 spans 16 amino acids. The CDR3, as DNA: TGTGCCAGCAGACCTACTAGCGGGAGAGCCAAAAACATTCAGTACTTC. It encodes CASRPTSGRAKNIQYF.

The chain is built from TRBV29-1 and TRBJ2-5; 8 bases align to TRBD1. Per germline, CDR1 SQVTM and CDR2 ANQGSEA. The CDR3 sequence is 14 residues long. The junction had 11 bases not matched to a gene; V was cut back by 7 bases and J by 4 bases. In DNA form, the CDR3 reads TGCAGCGCCCCCCAGGGGGCCGGTAGAGAGACCCAGTACTTC. Its translation is CSAPQGAGRETQYF.

As regards this clone: The same CDR3 arises from other DNA sequences in this sample as well. The chain employs TRBV7-3 and TRBJ2-3; no firm D call. This CDR3 contains 15 residues. Germline CDR1 reads SGHTA; CDR2 reads FQGTGA. V lost 2 bases and J lost 0, with 9 bases in between. The CDR3 region has the DNA TGTGCCAGCAGCTTACTGGCGGTTAGCACAGATACGCAGTATTTT. It is translated as CASSLLAVSTDTQYF.

V and J are TRBV4-2 and TRBJ2-7; D is perhaps TRBD2 (6 bases). The germline V gene encodes CDR1 LGHNA and CDR2 YNFKEQ. Trimming removed 4 bases from V and 7 bases from J, with 8 bases in between. This CDR3 is 11 amino acids long. CDR3 coding DNA: TGTGCCAGCAGCCCCGGGGGAGAGCAGTACTTC. It specifies CASSPGGEQYF.

The V gene is TRBV4-1, the J gene TRBJ1-1; a possible D gene is TRBD1 (5 bases). CDR3 length: 13 amino acids. CDR1 is MGHRA and CDR2 is YSYEKL in the germline V gene. The V gene lost 1 base and the J gene lost 7 bases, with 10 bases spanning the gap. The CDR3 coding sequence is TGCGCCAGCAGCCAAGTGGGGCCACATGAAGCTTTCTTT. As protein: CASSQVGPHEAFF.

V usage is TRBV4-2 and J usage is TRBJ1-2; a weak D match, TRBD1 (6 bases). CDR3 length equals 15 residues. The germline gives CDR1 LGHNA, CDR2 YNFKEQ. V dropped 6 bases and J dropped 4 bases, with 18 bases sitting between them. Here the CDR3 reads CASSPEGGRAYGYTF. CDR3 DNA: TGTGCCAGCAGTCCTGAGGGGGGTCGAGCCTATGGCTACACCTTC.

V usage is TRBV4-1 and J usage is TRBJ2-2; D is ambiguous. The V and J ends lost 6 bases and 4 bases respectively, with 9 bases between them. In germline, CDR1 is MGHRA, CDR2 YSYEKL. This CDR3 region has 13 residues. The CDR3 protein is CASSLVSTGELFF. For the CDR3, the DNA is TGCGCCAGCAGTTTAGTGTCCACCGGGGAGCTGTTTTTT.

This sequence joins TRBV11-2 and TRBJ2-1, with D perhaps matching TRBD1 (6 bases). Trimming cost V 0 bases and J 8 bases, with 11 bases left between them. The CDR3 consists of 14 residues. Germline V lookup: CDR1 SGHAT, CDR2 FQNNGV. This CDR3 is CASSLDFRGDEQFF. The CDR3 DNA follows: TGTGCCAGCAGCTTAGATTTCAGGGGCGATGAGCAGTTCTTC.